The clone carrying this TCR beta chain was detected ten times or more. The investigators amplified TCR beta CDR3 regions from RNA transcripts. Initially, a first-round RT-PCR of the TCR CDR3 employed the HTBI primer set. TCRdb reprocessed the multiplex PCR reads via MiXCR and lists one record per CDR3 protein. The table shows more than 300,000 distinct CDR3 sequences, with under 20% occurring only once. The data stem from a study of T cells in Graves' hyperthyroidism and ophthalmopathy. CDR1 and CDR2 (germline): SGDLS, YYNGEE. The V segment lost 8 bases and the J segment 3 bases; nucleotides outside the gene matches: 9. This CDR3 comprises 15 residues.

The sequence came from a man in his late teens or twenties with Graves' ophthalmopathy. Material for sequencing was blood. This chain uses TRBV9 with TRBJ2-3; 10 bases agree with TRBD2. CDR3 nucleotide sequence: TGTGCCAGTAACCTCCCGGGACTAGCGACAGATACGCAGTATTTT. Translated: CASNLPGLATDTQYF.